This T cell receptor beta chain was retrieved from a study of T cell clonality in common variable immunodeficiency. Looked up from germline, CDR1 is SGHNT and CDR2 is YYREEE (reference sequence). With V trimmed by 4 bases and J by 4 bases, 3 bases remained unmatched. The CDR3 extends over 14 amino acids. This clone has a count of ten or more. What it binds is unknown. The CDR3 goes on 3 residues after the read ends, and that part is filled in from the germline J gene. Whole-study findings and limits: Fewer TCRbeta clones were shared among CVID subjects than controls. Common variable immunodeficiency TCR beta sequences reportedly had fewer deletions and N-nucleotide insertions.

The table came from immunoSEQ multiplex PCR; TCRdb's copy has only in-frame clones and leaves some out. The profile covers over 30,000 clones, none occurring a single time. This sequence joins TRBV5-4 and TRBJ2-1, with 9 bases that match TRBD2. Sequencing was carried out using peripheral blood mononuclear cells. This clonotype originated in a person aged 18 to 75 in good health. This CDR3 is CASSISGRYNEQFF. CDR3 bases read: TGTGCCAGCAGCATCAGCGGGAGGTACAATGAG.